Sequencing of this T cell receptor (beta chain) was carried out in a study of chemoradiotherapy in HPV16-positive cancers. Study-level results: Only a couple of HPV16-positive patients supplied the functional HPV-specificity definition.

Repertoires were generated with immunoSEQ multiplex PCR, while TCRdb's copy carries only in-frame clones and drops some. The table has roughly 19,000 clones, about 89% seen once. In the case of this clone: The antigen is not known.

This CDR3 comprises 15 residues. Germline V gene sequence: CDR1 LGHNA, CDR2 YSLEER. Between the trimmed V and J ends, which lost 2 bases and 1 base, there was a span of 11 bases. The source of this sequence is a human donor with HPV-associated anogenital cancer. Sequenced material: blood, taken from a patient who underwent chemoradiotherapy. This sequence joins TRBV4-3 and TRBJ1-1; D is uncertain. In nucleotides, the CDR3 is TGCGCCAGCAGCCAATATAAGACGTCGAACACTGAAGCTTTCTTT. It encodes CASSQYKTSNTEAFF.